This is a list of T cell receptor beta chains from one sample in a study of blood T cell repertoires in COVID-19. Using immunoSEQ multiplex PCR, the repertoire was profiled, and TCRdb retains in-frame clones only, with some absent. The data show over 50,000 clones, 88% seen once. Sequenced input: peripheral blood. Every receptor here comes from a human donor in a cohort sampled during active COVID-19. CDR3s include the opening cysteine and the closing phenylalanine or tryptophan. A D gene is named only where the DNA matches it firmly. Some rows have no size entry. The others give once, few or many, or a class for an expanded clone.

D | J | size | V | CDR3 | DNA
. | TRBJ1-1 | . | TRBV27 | CASSSYGRGENTEAFF | TGTGCCAGCAGTTCATATGGACGGGGAGAGAACACTGAAGCTTTCTTT
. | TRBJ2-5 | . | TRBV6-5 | CASSSLAGETQYF | TGTGCCAGCAGTTCCCTTGCGGGGGAGACCCAGTACTTC
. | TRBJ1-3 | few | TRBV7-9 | CASSPLQGGQIYF | TGTGCCAGCAGCCCCCTCCAGGGTGGACAGATATATTTT
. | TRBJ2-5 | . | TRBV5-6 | CASSLYQGVGTQYF | TGTGCCAGCAGCTTGTACCAGGGCGTAGGGACCCAGTACTTC
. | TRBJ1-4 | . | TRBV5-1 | CASSRNSIQGEKLFF | TGCGCCAGCAGCCGTAACTCGATACAGGGTGAAAAACTGTTTTTT
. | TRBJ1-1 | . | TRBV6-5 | CASSYGRRGTEAFF | TGTGCCAGCAGTTACGGACGGAGGGGCACTGAAGCTTTCTTT
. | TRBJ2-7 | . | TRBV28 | CASSLLTANEQYF | TGTGCCAGCAGCCTCCTGACAGCTAACGAGCAGTACTTC
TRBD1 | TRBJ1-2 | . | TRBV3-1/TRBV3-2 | CASSRGRWVNTGDYGYTF | TGTGCCAGCAGCCGCGGAAGGTGGGTGAATACAGGGGACTATGGCTACACCTTC
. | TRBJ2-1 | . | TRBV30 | CAWSWRPGIYNEQFF | TGTGCCTGGAGTTGGCGCCCGGGAATCTACAATGAGCAGTTCTTC
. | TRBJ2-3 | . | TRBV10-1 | CASSESAVLDTQYF | TGCGCCAGCAGTGAGTCGGCCGTCCTGGATACGCAGTATTTT
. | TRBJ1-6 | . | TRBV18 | CASGLSQKNSPLHF | TGTGCCAGCGGACTAAGTCAAAAAAATTCACCCCTCCACTTT
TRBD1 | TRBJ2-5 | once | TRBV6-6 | CASSWDRARETQYF | TGTGCCAGCAGCTGGGACAGGGCGCGAGAGACCCAGTACTTC
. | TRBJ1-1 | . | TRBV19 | CASHRVLLGGNTEAFF | TGTGCCAGTCATAGGGTCCTACTAGGGGGGAACACTGAAGCTTTCTTT
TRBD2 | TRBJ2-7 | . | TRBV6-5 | CASKTAGGSFYEQYF | TGTGCCAGCAAGACAGCGGGAGGAAGTTTCTACGAGCAGTACTTC
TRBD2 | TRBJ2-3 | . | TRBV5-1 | CASSGTGGGTDTQYF | TGCGCCAGCAGCGGAACGGGAGGGGGCACAGATACGCAGTATTTT
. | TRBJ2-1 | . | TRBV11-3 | CASSKRAISYNEQFF | TGTGCCAGCAGCAAGAGGGCCATCTCCTACAATGAGCAGTTCTTC
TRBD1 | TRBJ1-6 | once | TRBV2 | CASRVGTAPLHF | TGTGCCAGCAGAGTTGGGACAGCACCCCTCCACTTT
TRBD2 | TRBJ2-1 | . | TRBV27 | CASSLRLAKNNEQFF | TGTGCCAGCAGTTTACGACTAGCGAAGAACAATGAGCAGTTCTTC
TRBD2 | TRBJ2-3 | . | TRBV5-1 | CASSPASGGKDTQYF | TGCGCCAGCAGCCCCGCTAGCGGGGGGAAAGATACGCAGTATTTT
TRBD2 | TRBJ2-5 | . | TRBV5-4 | CASSLGTSGWETQYF | TGTGCCAGCAGCTTAGGGACTAGCGGGTGGGAGACCCAGTACTTC
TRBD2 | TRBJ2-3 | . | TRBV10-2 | CASSISGTSTDTQYF | TGCGCCAGCAGCATTAGCGGGACGAGCACAGATACGCAGTATTTT
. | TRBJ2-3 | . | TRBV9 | CASSVGRVALHTQYF | TGTGCCAGCAGCGTAGGCAGGGTTGCGTTGCATACGCAGTATTTT
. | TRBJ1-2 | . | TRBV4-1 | CASSQASGVDIYGYTF | TGCGCCAGCAGCCAAGCATCAGGGGTAGATATCTATGGCTACACCTTC
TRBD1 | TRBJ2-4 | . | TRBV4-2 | CASSQGAGGAKNIQYF | TGTGCCAGCAGCCAAGGGGCAGGGGGTGCCAAAAACATTCAGTACTTC
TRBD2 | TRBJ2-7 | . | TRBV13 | CASRVAGSSYEQYF | TGTGCCAGCAGGGTAGCGGGGAGCTCCTACGAGCAGTACTTC
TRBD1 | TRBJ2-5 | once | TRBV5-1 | CASSLGTGGETQYF | TGCGCCAGCAGCTTGGGGACAGGTGGAGAGACCCAGTACTTC
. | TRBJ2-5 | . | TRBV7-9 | CASSLTGGNQETQYF | TGTGCCAGCAGCTTAACGGGGGGCAATCAGGAGACCCAGTACTTC
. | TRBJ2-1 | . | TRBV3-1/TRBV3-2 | CASSRLAYNEQFF | TGTGCCAGCAGCCGGTTGGCTTACAATGAGCAGTTCTTC
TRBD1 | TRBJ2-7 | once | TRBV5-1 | CASSLPGQTYEQYF | TGCGCCAGCAGCTTACCGGGACAGACCTACGAGCAGTACTTC
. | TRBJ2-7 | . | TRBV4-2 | CASSYGGQSYEQYF | TGTGCCAGCAGCTACGGGGGGCAGTCCTACGAGCAGTACTTC
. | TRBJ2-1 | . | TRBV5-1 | CASSRDTYNEQFF | TGCGCCAGCAGTCGGGACACCTACAATGAGCAGTTCTTC
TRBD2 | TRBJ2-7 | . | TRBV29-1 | CSVEGEGTFPYEQYF | TGCAGCGTTGAAGGGGAGGGGACTTTCCCCTACGAGCAGTACTTC
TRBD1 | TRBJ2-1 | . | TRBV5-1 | CASSGNRDSLNEQFF | TGCGCCAGCAGCGGGAACCGGGACAGCCTGAATGAGCAGTTCTTC
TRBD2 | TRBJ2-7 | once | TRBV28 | CASSLSGTSATYEQYF | TGTGCCAGCAGTTTATCAGGGACTAGCGCGACTTACGAGCAGTACTTC
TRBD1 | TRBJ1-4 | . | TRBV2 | CARGTGVNEKLFF | TGTGCCAGAGGGACAGGGGTGAATGAAAAACTGTTTTTT
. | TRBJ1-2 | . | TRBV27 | CASRPTAGYGYTF | TGTGCCAGCAGGCCGACAGCGGGCTATGGCTACACCTTC
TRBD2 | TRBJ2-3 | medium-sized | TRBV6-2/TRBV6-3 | CASSPTSGALGDTQYF | TGTGCCAGCAGCCCGACTAGCGGGGCCCTAGGAGATACGCAGTATTTT
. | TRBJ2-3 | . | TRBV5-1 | CASSLVGQSTDTQYF | TGCGCCAGCAGCTTGGTGGGACAAAGCACAGATACGCAGTATTTT
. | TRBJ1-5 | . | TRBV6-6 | CASRTENQPQHF | TGTGCCAGCAGGACGGAGAATCAGCCCCAGCATTTT
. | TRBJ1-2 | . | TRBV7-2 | CASSLGADYGYTF | TGTGCCAGCAGCTTGGGCGCCGACTATGGCTACACCTTC
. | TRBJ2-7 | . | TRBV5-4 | CASSRGGGGLYEQYF | TGTGCCAGCAGCCGCGGGGGAGGGGGTCTTTACGAGCAGTACTTC
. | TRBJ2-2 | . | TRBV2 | CASRLGGSGFTGELFF | TGTGCCAGCAGGCTAGGGGGTAGCGGGTTTACCGGGGAGCTGTTTTTT
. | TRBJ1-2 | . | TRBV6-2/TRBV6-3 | CASSYAAPDGYTF | TGTGCCAGCAGTTACGCTGCCCCGGATGGCTACACCTTC
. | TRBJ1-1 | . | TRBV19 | CASSEHMNTEAFF | TGTGCCAGTAGTGAACATATGAACACTGAAGCTTTCTTT
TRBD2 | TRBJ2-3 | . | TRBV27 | CASNTLSGSTDTQYF | TGTGCCAGCAACACCCTTAGCGGGAGCACAGATACGCAGTATTTT
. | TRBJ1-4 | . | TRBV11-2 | CASSWGGATNEKLFF | TGTGCCAGCAGCTGGGGAGGGGCAACTAATGAAAAACTGTTTTTT
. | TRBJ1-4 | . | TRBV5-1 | CASSSSGGANEKLFF | TGCGCCAGCAGCTCGAGCGGGGGTGCTAATGAAAAACTGTTTTTT
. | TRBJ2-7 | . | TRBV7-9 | CASSLDLGILGKQYF | TGTGCCAGCAGCTTAGATCTCGGGATCCTCGGGAAGCAGTACTTC
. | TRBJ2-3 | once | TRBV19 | CASSIERGGGDTQYF | TGTGCCAGTAGTATAGAGCGGGGAGGGGGAGATACGCAGTATTTT
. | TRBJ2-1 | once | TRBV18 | CASSKIRGSHNEQFF | TGTGCCAGCTCCAAAATTAGGGGGAGTCATAATGAGCAGTTCTTC
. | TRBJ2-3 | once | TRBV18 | CASSGDSLSTDTQYF | TGTGCCAGCTCAGGGGACTCCCTGAGCACAGATACGCAGTATTTT
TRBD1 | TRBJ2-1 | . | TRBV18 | CASSLGQGGDYNEQFF | TGTGCCAGCTCACTCGGACAGGGAGGTGACTACAATGAGCAGTTCTTC
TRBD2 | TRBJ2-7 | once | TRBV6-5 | CASSYSFASGASVQYF | TGTGCCAGCAGTTACTCGTTTGCTAGCGGGGCCTCGGTGCAGTACTTC
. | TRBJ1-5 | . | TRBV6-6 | CASSYQVLLNQPQHF | TGTGCCAGCAGTTACCAAGTACTACTCAATCAGCCCCAGCATTTT
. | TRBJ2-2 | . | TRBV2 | CASRRETGFTGELFF | TGTGCCAGCCGGAGGGAGACAGGGTTCACCGGGGAGCTGTTTTTT
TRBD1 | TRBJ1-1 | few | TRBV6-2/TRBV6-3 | CASSSWDRQAFF | TGTGCCAGCAGTTCCTGGGACAGGCAAGCTTTCTTT
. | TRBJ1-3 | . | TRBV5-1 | CASSLGQGFSGNTIYF | TGCGCCAGCAGCTTGGGTCAGGGGTTCTCTGGAAACACCATATATTTT
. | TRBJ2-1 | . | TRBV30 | CAWRGAGTEKQFF | TGTGCCTGGCGGGGAGCCGGGACTGAAAAGCAGTTCTTC
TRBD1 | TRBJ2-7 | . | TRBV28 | CASSSGGTGTYEQYF | TGTGCCAGCAGTTCCGGTGGGACAGGGACCTACGAGCAGTACTTC
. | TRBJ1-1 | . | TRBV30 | CAWRRQLRNTEAFF | TGTGCCTGGAGGAGACAGCTACGGAACACTGAAGCTTTCTTT